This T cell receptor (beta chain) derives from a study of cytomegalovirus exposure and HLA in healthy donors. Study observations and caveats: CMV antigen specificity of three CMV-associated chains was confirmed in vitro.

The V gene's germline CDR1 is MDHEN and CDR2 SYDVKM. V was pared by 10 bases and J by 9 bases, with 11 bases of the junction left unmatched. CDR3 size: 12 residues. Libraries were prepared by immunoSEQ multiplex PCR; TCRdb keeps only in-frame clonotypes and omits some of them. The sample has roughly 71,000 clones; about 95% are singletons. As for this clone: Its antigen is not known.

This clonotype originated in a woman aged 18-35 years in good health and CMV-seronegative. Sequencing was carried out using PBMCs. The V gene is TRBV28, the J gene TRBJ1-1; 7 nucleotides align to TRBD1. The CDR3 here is CATRTGAGKAFF. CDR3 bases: TGTGCCACCCGCACAGGGGCGGGAAAAGCTTTCTTT.